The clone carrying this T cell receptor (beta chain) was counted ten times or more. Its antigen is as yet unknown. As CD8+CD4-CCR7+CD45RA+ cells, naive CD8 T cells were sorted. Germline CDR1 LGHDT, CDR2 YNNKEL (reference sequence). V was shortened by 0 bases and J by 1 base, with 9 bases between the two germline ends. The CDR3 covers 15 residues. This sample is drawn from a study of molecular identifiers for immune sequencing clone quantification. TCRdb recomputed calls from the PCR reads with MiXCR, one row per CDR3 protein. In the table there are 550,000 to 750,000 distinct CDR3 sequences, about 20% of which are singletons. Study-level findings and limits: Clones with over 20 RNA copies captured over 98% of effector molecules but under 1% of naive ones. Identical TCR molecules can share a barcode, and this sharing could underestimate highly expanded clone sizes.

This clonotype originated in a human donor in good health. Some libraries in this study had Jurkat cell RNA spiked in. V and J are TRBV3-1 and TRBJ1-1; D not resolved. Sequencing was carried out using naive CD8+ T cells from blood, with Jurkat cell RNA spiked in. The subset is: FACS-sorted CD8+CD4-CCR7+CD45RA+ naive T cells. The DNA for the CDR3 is TGTGCCAGCAGCCAAGATTTATCGGGGAACACTGAAGCTTTCTTT. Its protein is CASSQDLSGNTEAFF.